Shown below are 30 T cell receptor beta chains from a single sample sequenced in a study of T cells in narcolepsy. Data came from immunoSEQ multiplex PCR; TCRdb stores just in-frame clones and leaves some out. The table lists 20,000 to 25,000 clones, about 83% of them singletons. The sequencing input was CD45RA- memory CD4+ T cells from PBMCs. These receptors were collected from a human donor with narcolepsy.

This clone was found once. The chain is built from TRBV7-8 and TRBJ1-5; a weak D match, TRBD1 (6 bases). Germline CDR1 is SGHVS and CDR2 is FQNEAQ. The V and J ends lost 0 bases and 3 bases respectively, with 12 bases between them. The CDR3 consists of 16 residues. CDR3 protein: CASSLAGRGVNQPQHF. DNA for the CDR3: TGTGCCAGCAGCTTAGCCGGCAGGGGTGTCAATCAGCCCCAGCATTTT.

This rearrangement joins TRBV5-6 to TRBJ1-3; 7 bases line up with TRBD1. Trimming cost V 3 bases and J 1 base; bases outside gene matches: 4. This CDR3 has 15 amino acids. Per germline, CDR1 SGHDT and CDR2 YYEEEE. CDR3 DNA: TGTGCCAGCAGCTCCCCGACAGGGTCTGGAAACACCATATATTTT. Translation: CASSSPTGSGNTIYF.

The chain carries TRBV9 and TRBJ2-1, with 12 nucleotides matching TRBD2. Unmatched junction bases numbered 3, after V lost 4 bases and J lost 4 bases. The germline CDR1 and CDR2 sequences are SGDLS and YYNGEE. The CDR3 length is 15 residues. Written as DNA, the CDR3 is TGTGCCAGCAGCCTCGGGACTAGCGGGTACAATGAGCAGTTCTTC. Translated: CASSLGTSGYNEQFF.

J is TRBJ2-4 and V is TRBV19; 11 nucleotides match TRBD2. V trimming: 4 bases; J trimming: 4 bases; junction bases outside the gene matches: 6. This CDR3 spans 16 amino acids. Germline V gives CDR1 LNHDA, CDR2 SQIVND (reference sequence). Written as DNA, the CDR3 is TGTGCCAGTAGTAAGGGACTAGCGGATCAAAAAAACATTCAGTACTTC. The encoded protein is CASSKGLADQKNIQYF.

This chain joins TRBV11-2 and TRBJ1-1; D is perhaps TRBD1 (6 bases). Per the germline V gene, CDR1 is SGHAT and CDR2 is FQNNGV. The V end was cut by 4 bases, the J end by 2 bases, with 11 bases between. The CDR3 is made up of 14 amino acids. CDR3 sequence: CASSWGQTNTEAFF. In DNA form, the CDR3 reads TGTGCCAGCAGCTGGGGACAAACCAACACTGAAGCTTTCTTT.

The chain carries TRBV28 and TRBJ1-3; no clear D. CDR1 MDHEN and CDR2 SYDVKM come from the germline V gene. Trimming left V 6 bases short and J 8 bases short, with 8 bases between. The CDR3 length is 11 residues. Written as DNA, the CDR3 is TGTGCCAGCAGCCAAGACTACACCATATATTTT. Its protein product is CASSQDYTIYF.

V usage is TRBV7-2 and J usage is TRBJ2-6; TRBD1 agrees at 9 bases. Germline CDR1 and CDR2: SGHTA and FQGNSA. Losses at the gene ends were 3 bases for V and 2 bases for J; bases not matched to a gene: 2. The CDR3 totals 16 residues. This CDR3 reads CASSLGQGPGANVLTF. The CDR3 nucleotides read TGTGCCAGCAGCTTGGGACAGGGTCCTGGGGCCAACGTCCTGACTTTC. The full variable domain, its missing parts supplied by reference TRBV7-2 and TRBJ2-6, is GAGVSQSPSNKVTEKGKDVELRCDPISGHTALYWYRQSLGQGLEFLIYFQGNSAPDKSGLPSDRFSAERTGGSVSTLTIQRTQQEDSAVYLCASSLGQGPGANVLTFGAGSRLTVL.

The gene calls are TRBV10-3 and TRBJ2-5; 9 bases agree with TRBD2. This CDR3 comprises 16 residues. The germline V gene encodes CDR1 ENHRY and CDR2 SYGVKD. The trim removed 6 bases at V and 3 bases at J, leaving 11 bases unmatched. This CDR3 is CAIRPDGTSFKETQYF. The CDR3 DNA reads TGTGCCATCAGACCCGACGGGACTAGCTTTAAAGAGACCCAGTACTTC.

CDR3 nucleotides: TGTGCCAGCGGCAAGGGTGACTATGGCTACACCTTC. It translates to CASGKGDYGYTF. The chain uses TRBV28 and TRBJ1-2; no clear D gene. CDR3 length: 12 amino acids. Trimming pared 8 bases from V and 3 bases from J, leaving 10 bases between. The germline CDR1 and CDR2 sequences are MDHEN and SYDVKM.

The J gene is TRBJ2-3, the V gene TRBV10-1; D remains ambiguous. Germline lookup yields CDR1 WNHNN and CDR2 SYGVQD (reference sequence). Trimming took off 8 bases at V and 2 bases at J, with 8 bases between the two ends. The CDR3 extends over 12 amino acids. The CDR3 coding sequence is TGCGCCAGCTGGAACCCCACAGATACGCAGTATTTT. Translating gives CASWNPTDTQYF.

The rearrangement uses TRBV6-6 and TRBJ1-1; D not resolved. V was clipped by 2 bases and J by 1 base, with 8 bases between them. CDR3 length: 14 amino acids. Per the germline V gene, CDR1 is MNHNY and CDR2 is SVGAGI (reference sequence). Here the CDR3 DNA reads TGTGCCAGCAGTTACCCGGGCAAGAACACTGAAGCTTTCTTT. Amino acids: CASSYPGKNTEAFF.

This chain uses TRBV19 with TRBJ2-3, with a weak D call TRBD1 (5 bases). The length of the CDR3 is 13 residues. V shed 4 bases and J shed 0 bases, with 5 bases lying between them. From germline, CDR1 is LNHDA and CDR2 SQIVND (reference sequence). Here the CDR3 reads CASSKGSTDTQYF. The CDR3 region has the DNA TGTGCCAGTAGTAAGGGGAGCACAGATACGCAGTATTTT.

The genes are TRBV19 and TRBJ2-6; 10 nucleotides align to TRBD2. Trimming at V came to 3 bases and at J to 0 bases, leaving 5 bases not matched to a gene. The CDR3 is made up of 18 amino acids. Germline CDR1 and CDR2: LNHDA and SQIVND (reference sequence). CDR3 coding DNA: TGTGCCAGTAGTATCCGAGCGGGAGGGGGCTCTGGGGCCAACGTCCTGACTTTC. Its protein product is CASSIRAGGGSGANVLTF.

The chain is built from TRBV5-1 and TRBJ2-1; 10 bases are shared with TRBD2. With 1 base clipped from V and 9 bases from J, the junction kept 4 bases outside the gene matches. Germline V CDR1 and CDR2: SGHRS, YFSETQ. The CDR3 loop spans 14 amino acids. CDR3 region: CASSLLAGVGEQFF. CDR3 DNA sequence: TGCGCCAGCAGCTTGCTAGCGGGAGTAGGTGAGCAGTTCTTC.

In its sample, this clone was seen once. The genes are TRBV18 and TRBJ2-7, with 9 bases aligning to TRBD2. This CDR3 is 17 amino acids long. Germline V CDR1 and CDR2: KGHSH, LQKENI. The junction had 10 bases not matched to a gene; V was cut back by 3 bases and J by 1 base. The chain's CDR3 is CASSPVRGRVRSYEQYF. The CDR3 DNA follows: TGTGCCAGCTCACCGGTACGCGGGAGGGTGAGGTCCTACGAGCAGTACTTC.

The chain uses TRBV19 and TRBJ2-7; a weak D match, TRBD1 (6 bases). CDR3 length: 15 residues. Germline V lookup: CDR1 LNHDA, CDR2 SQIVND (reference sequence). V shed 3 bases and J shed 2 bases, with 14 bases lying between them. CDR3 amino acids: CASSMYRDPTYEQYF. The CDR3 DNA is TGTGCCAGTAGTATGTACAGGGACCCAACCTACGAGCAGTACTTC.

This chain connects TRBV15 to TRBJ2-1; 10 bases align to TRBD2. CDR1 is LNHNV and CDR2 is YYDKDF in the germline V gene (reference sequence). V lost 1 base to trimming and J lost 3 bases; unmatched junction nucleotides: 0. This CDR3 spans 15 amino acids. The CDR3 nucleotides read TGTGCCACCAGCAGAGGACTAGCGGGCTACAATGAGCAGTTCTTC. This translates into CATSRGLAGYNEQFF.

This sequence joins TRBV11-1 and TRBJ1-1; no reliable D call. V gave up 2 bases and J gave up 0 bases, with 7 bases separating them. This CDR3 has 14 residues. The germline V gene encodes CDR1 SGHAT and CDR2 FQDESV (reference sequence). Here the CDR3 reads CASSLRFMNTEAFF. The CDR3 bases are TGTGCCAGCAGCTTACGGTTCATGAACACTGAAGCTTTCTTT. Full variable domain (missing parts from reference TRBV11-1 and TRBJ1-1): EAEVAQSPRYKITEKSQAVAFWCDPISGHATLYWYRQILGQGPELLVQFQDESVVDDSQLPKDRFSAERLKGVDSTLKIQPAELGDSAMYLCASSLRFMNTEAFFGQGTRLTVV.

The chain joins TRBV6-5 to TRBJ2-7, with D possibly being TRBD1 (5 bases). The CDR3 contains 14 residues. The germline CDR1 and CDR2 sequences are MNHEY and SVGAGI. V was shortened by 2 bases and J by 3 bases, with 11 bases between the two germline ends. CDR3 nucleotides: TGTGCCAGCAGTTACCAGAAAGGGGTCTACGAGCAGTACTTC. This sequence encodes CASSYQKGVYEQYF.

This rearrangement joins TRBV29-1 to TRBJ2-1, with D maybe TRBD2 (6 bases). The ends were cut back, 4 bases at V and 6 bases at J, with 13 bases in the middle. In germline, CDR1 is SQVTM, CDR2 ANQGSEA. The CDR3 extends over 13 amino acids. The CDR3: CSVAWRDSNEQFF. DNA of the CDR3: TGCAGCGTTGCCTGGCGGGATAGCAATGAGCAGTTCTTC.

The rearrangement uses TRBV7-2 and TRBJ1-2, with unresolved D. This CDR3 spans 14 amino acids. With 3 bases removed from V and 0 bases from J, the gap between germline ends came to 8 bases. Germline-derived CDR1 and CDR2 are SGHTA and FQGNSA. CDR3 in amino acids: CASSFEQANYGYTF. CDR3 bases: TGTGCCAGCAGCTTTGAACAAGCTAACTATGGCTACACCTTC. The variable domain in full, with the rest retrieved from reference TRBV7-2 and TRBJ1-2, is GAGVSQSPSNKVTEKGKDVELRCDPISGHTALYWYRQSLGQGLEFLIYFQGNSAPDKSGLPSDRFSAERTGGSVSTLTIQRTQQEDSAVYLCASSFEQANYGYTFGSGTRLTVV.

The CDR3 DNA sequence: TGCGCCAGCAGCTTGGGGAGGGGGCGAAACTATGGCTACACCTTC. Translating gives CASSLGRGRNYGYTF. The chain employs TRBV5-1 and TRBJ1-2, with 7 nucleotides matching TRBD1. J was trimmed by 2 bases and V by 0 bases; bases with no gene match: 4. Germline-derived CDR1 and CDR2 are SGHRS and YFSETQ. The CDR3 consists of 15 residues. Full variable domain (missing parts from reference TRBV5-1 and TRBJ1-2): KAGVTQTPRYLIKTRGQQVTLSCSPISGHRSVSWYQQTPGQGLQFLFEYFSETQRNKGNFPGRFSGRQFSNSRSEMNVSTLELGDSALYLCASSLGRGRNYGYTFGSGTRLTVV.

CDR3 region: CSAKSGETQYF. DNA of the CDR3: TGCAGTGCTAAATCGGGAGAGACCCAGTACTTC. The rearrangement joins TRBV20-1 to TRBJ2-5, with D hard to call. The CDR3 is 11 amino acids. The V end was cut by 4 bases, the J end by 4 bases, with 7 bases between. CDR1 DFQATT and CDR2 SNEGSKA come from the germline V gene (reference sequence).

The chain couples TRBV11-3 to TRBJ1-3; D possibly corresponds to TRBD1 (6 bases). The CDR3 loop spans 15 amino acids. Per germline, CDR1 SGHNT and CDR2 YENEEA. Trimming shortened V by 3 bases and J by 0 bases, and 9 bases separated the two germline ends. CDR3 protein: CASSFSDSSGNTIYF. As DNA, the CDR3 is TGTGCCAGCAGCTTCTCGGACAGCTCTGGAAACACCATATATTTT.

The CDR3 DNA sequence: TGTGCCAGCAGCTTAGGGGGAGGGATCTATGGAAACACCATATATTTT. Encoded protein: CASSLGGGIYGNTIYF. The chain employs TRBV7-8 and TRBJ1-3; D is unclear. The CDR3 loop spans 16 amino acids. Germline V gene sequence: CDR1 SGHVS, CDR2 FQNEAQ. V dropped 1 base and J dropped 3 bases, with 13 bases sitting between them. The full variable domain, with the rest looked up from reference TRBV7-8 and TRBJ1-3, is GAGVSQSPRYKVAKRGQDVALRCDPISGHVSLFWYQQALGQGPEFLTYFQNEAQLDKSGLPSDRFFAERPEGSVSTLKIQRTQQEDSAVYLCASSLGGGIYGNTIYFGEGSWLTVV.

This chain joins TRBV11-2 and TRBJ1-2, with D possibly matching TRBD1 (6 bases). Germline V gives CDR1 SGHAT, CDR2 FQNNGV. This CDR3 has 16 residues. V dropped 6 bases and J dropped 2 bases, with 19 bases sitting between them. CDR3 bases: TGTGCCAGCAGGACCACCAGGGGACGGAAAAACTATGGCTACACCTTC. It specifies CASRTTRGRKNYGYTF.

The chain employs TRBV7-9 and TRBJ2-5; D unclear. The DNA end is more similar to TRBJ2-7, so the J call may be wrong. This CDR3 contains 13 residues. Germline V gives CDR1 SEHNR, CDR2 FQNEAQ (reference sequence). The CDR3 loop is CASSLLGPYEQYF. CDR3 bases: TGTGCCAGCAGCTTGCTGGGTCCCTACGAGCAGTACTTC.

This clone was observed a single time. The chain has TRBV6-4 and TRBJ1-3; 10 positions match TRBD1. CDR3 length equals 20 residues. Germline V lookup: CDR1 MRHNA, CDR2 SNTAGT. V trimming: 2 bases; J trimming: 4 bases; junction bases outside the gene matches: 17. For the CDR3, the DNA is TGTGCCAGCAGTGACGCCGACAGGGGGCGAATAGGACCGAGAGGAAACACCATATATTTT. Translating it yields CASSDADRGRIGPRGNTIYF.

The chain uses TRBV7-2 and TRBJ2-7; tentatively, D is TRBD2 (7 bases). CDR3 size: 14 residues. Germline V CDR1 and CDR2: SGHTA, FQGNSA. V dropped 0 bases and J dropped 3 bases, with 9 bases sitting between them. The CDR3 spells CASSLAGGDYEQYF. Written as DNA, the CDR3 is TGTGCCAGCAGCTTAGCAGGGGGGGACTACGAGCAGTACTTC.

This sequence joins TRBV5-6 and TRBJ1-2, with unresolved D. Germline V CDR1 and CDR2: SGHDT, YYEEEE. CDR3 size: 16 residues. V was shortened by 1 base and J by 2 bases, with 15 bases between the two germline ends. CDR3 amino acids: CASSLIPTRSNYGYTF. The CDR3, as DNA: TGTGCCAGCAGCTTGATCCCCACGCGTTCCAACTATGGCTACACCTTC. The variable domain in full, with the rest retrieved from reference TRBV5-6 and TRBJ1-2, is DAGVTQSPTHLIKTRGQQVTLRCSPKSGHDTVSWYQQALGQGPQFIFQYYEEEERQRGNFPDRFSGHQFPNYSSELNVNALLLGDSALYLCASSLIPTRSNYGYTFGSGTRLTVV.